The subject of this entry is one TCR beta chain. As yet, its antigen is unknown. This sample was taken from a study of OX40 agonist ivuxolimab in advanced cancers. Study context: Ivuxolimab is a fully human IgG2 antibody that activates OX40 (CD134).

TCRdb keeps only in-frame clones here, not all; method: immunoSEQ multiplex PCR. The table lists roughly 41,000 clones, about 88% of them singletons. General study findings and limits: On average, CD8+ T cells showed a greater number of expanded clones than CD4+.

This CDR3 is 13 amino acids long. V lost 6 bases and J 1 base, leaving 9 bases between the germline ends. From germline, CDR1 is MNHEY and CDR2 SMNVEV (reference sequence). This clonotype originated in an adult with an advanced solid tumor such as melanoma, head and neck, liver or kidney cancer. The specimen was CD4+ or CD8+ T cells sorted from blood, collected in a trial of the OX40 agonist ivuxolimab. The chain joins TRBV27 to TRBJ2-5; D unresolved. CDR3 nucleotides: TGTGCCAGCAGGATGTTCCTCCAAGAGACCCAGTACTTC. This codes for CASRMFLQETQYF.